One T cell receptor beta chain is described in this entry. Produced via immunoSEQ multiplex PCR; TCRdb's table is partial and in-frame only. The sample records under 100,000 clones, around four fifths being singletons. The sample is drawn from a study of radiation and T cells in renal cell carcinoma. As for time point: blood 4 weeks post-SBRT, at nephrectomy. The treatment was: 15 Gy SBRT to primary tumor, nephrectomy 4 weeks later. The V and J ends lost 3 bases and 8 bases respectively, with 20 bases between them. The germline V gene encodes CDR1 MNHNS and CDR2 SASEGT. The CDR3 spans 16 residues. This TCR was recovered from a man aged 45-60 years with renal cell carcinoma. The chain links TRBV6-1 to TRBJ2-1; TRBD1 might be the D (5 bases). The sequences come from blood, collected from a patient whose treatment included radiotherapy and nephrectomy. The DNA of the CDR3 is TGTGCCAGCAGTGAGCTATCCAGGGTCGATGTAGATGAGCAGTTCTTC. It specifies CASSELSRVDVDEQFF.